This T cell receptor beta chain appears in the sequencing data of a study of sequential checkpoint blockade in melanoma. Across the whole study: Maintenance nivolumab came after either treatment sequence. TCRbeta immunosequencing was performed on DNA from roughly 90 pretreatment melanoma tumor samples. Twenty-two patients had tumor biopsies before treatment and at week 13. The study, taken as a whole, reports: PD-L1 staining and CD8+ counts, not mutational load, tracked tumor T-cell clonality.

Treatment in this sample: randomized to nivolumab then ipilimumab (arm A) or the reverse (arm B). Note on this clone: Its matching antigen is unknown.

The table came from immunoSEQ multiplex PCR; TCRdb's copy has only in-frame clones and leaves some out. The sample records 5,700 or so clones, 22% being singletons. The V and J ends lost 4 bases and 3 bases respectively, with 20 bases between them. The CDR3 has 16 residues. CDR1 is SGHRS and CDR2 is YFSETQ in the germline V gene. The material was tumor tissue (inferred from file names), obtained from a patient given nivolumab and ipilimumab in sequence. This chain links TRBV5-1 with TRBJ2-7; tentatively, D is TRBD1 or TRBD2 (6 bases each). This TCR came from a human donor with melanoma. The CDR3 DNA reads TGCGCCAGCAGCCCCGCACTTTCGGGGGCCAGCTACGAGCAGTACTTC. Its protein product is CASSPALSGASYEQYF.